These 13 T cell receptor beta chains share one sample of origin, sequenced in a study of T cell responses to AZD1222 COVID-19 vaccine. Clones were sequenced by immunoSEQ multiplex PCR, and TCRdb holds only the in-frame ones, with some missing. The table includes roughly 120,000 clones, roughly 90% detected once. The material was peripheral blood, obtained on day 0 of AZD1222 vaccination. The receptor set was obtained from an adult in good health.

V gene TRBV19 combines with J gene TRBJ1-4; D possibly corresponds to TRBD1 (6 bases). This CDR3 has 13 residues. CDR1 and CDR2 (germline): LNHDA, SQIVND (reference sequence). The ends were cut back, 6 bases at V and 7 bases at J, with 12 bases in the middle. CDR3 coding DNA: TGTGCCAGTAGCCAGGGGCACAGTGAAAAACTGTTTTTT. Translating gives CASSQGHSEKLFF.

The chain carries TRBV5-1 and TRBJ2-1; D gene unclear. CDR1 and CDR2 from the germline V gene are SGHRS and YFSETQ. The CDR3 extends over 13 amino acids. V lost 2 bases to trimming and J lost 5 bases, with 8 bases between them. CDR3 in amino acids: CASSLIVNNEQFF. The CDR3 nucleotides are TGCGCCAGCAGCTTAATAGTGAACAATGAGCAGTTCTTC.

The chain joins TRBV9 to TRBJ2-3; D is tentatively TRBD1 or TRBD2 (6 bases each). Looked up from germline, CDR1 is SGDLS and CDR2 is YYNGEE. This CDR3 contains 18 residues. Trimming cost V 5 bases and J 0 bases, with 22 bases left between them. Here the CDR3 reads CASSTPRGGVGSTDTQYF. DNA of the CDR3: TGTGCCAGCAGTACCCCCAGGGGAGGCGTCGGGAGCACAGATACGCAGTATTTT.

The count of this clone is one. The gene calls are TRBV9 and TRBJ2-5; D ambiguous. Germline CDR1 and CDR2: SGDLS and YYNGEE. The germline V and J ends were trimmed by 0 bases and 4 bases, with 16 bases remaining between them. The CDR3 is 16 residues long. CDR3 protein: CASSVEASVGAETQYF. The CDR3 bases are TGTGCCAGCAGCGTAGAGGCGTCAGTGGGTGCAGAGACCCAGTACTTC.

The rearrangement uses TRBV6-5 and TRBJ1-1; TRBD1 aligns across 8 bases. There are 14 residues in the CDR3. Germline-derived CDR1 and CDR2 are MNHEY and SVGAGI. V lost 6 bases to trimming and J lost 1 base; unmatched junction nucleotides: 4. The CDR3 nucleotides read TGTGCCAGCAGACAAGGACAGGGGAACACTGAAGCTTTCTTT. Amino acids: CASRQGQGNTEAFF.

The rearrangement joins TRBV6-1 to TRBJ2-5; TRBD2 matches 7 bases. Germline V lookup: CDR1 MNHNS, CDR2 SASEGT. V was clipped by 2 bases and J by 5 bases; unmatched bases: 5. The CDR3 is 14 amino acids. DNA of the CDR3: TGTGCCAGCAGTGAATGGGGGGGAGGGGAGACCCAGTACTTC. It codes for CASSEWGGGETQYF.

J is TRBJ1-2 and V is TRBV9, with D unresolved. Germline V gene lookup returns CDR1 SGDLS and CDR2 YYNGEE. This CDR3 comprises 14 residues. V was cut by 0 bases and J by 2 bases, with 8 bases left in between. The CDR3 DNA follows: TGTGCCAGCAGCGTAGTGTCCCAAAACTATGGCTACACCTTC. Translation gives CASSVVSQNYGYTF.

This chain uses TRBV19 with TRBJ1-2; 9 positions match TRBD1. After removal of 7 bases from V and 5 bases from J, the junction contained 8 bases not matched to a gene. The germline gives CDR1 LNHDA, CDR2 SQIVND (reference sequence). The CDR3 runs 14 residues. CDR3 sequence: CASTRDRVFYGYTF. The CDR3 DNA sequence: TGTGCCAGTACCCGGGACAGGGTTTTTTATGGCTACACCTTC. The full variable domain, with the rest looked up from reference TRBV19 and TRBJ1-2, is DGGITQSPKYLFRKEGQNVTLSCEQNLNHDAMYWYRQDPGQGLRLIYYSQIVNDFQKGDIAEGYSVSREKKESFPLTVTSAQKNPTAFYLCASTRDRVFYGYTFGSGTRLTVV.

The rearrangement links TRBV18 to TRBJ1-4; D gene unclear. Trimming cost V 2 bases and J 7 bases, with 17 bases left between them. Looked up from germline, CDR1 is KGHSH and CDR2 is LQKENI. The CDR3 is 16 residues long. The CDR3 here is CASSPSPMGGGEKLFF. CDR3 in DNA: TGTGCCAGCTCACCATCTCCGATGGGAGGAGGTGAAAAACTGTTTTTT.

The chain combines TRBV2 with TRBJ2-7; D possibly uses TRBD1 or TRBD2 (5 bases each). Trimming removed 7 bases from V and 5 bases from J, with 18 bases in between. Germline CDR1 is SNHLY and CDR2 is FYNNEI. The CDR3 is 14 amino acids. The CDR3 region has the DNA TGTGCCAGCACTCAAAGAGGGGTTGGGGACGAGCAGTACTTC. Residues: CASTQRGVGDEQYF.

With respect to this clone: At one boundary the junction diverges from the germline segment, which might be a read error. The rearrangement uses TRBV19 and TRBJ1-3, with no clear D. The CDR3 is made up of 15 amino acids. The germline V gene has CDR1 LNHDA and CDR2 SQIVND (reference sequence). CDR3 DNA: TGTGCCAGTAGTTTTGGCGGAGTCCCTGGAGACACCATATATTTT. Translation: CASSFGGVPGDTIYF.

J is TRBJ1-4 and V is TRBV18; D may be TRBD1 (5 bases). The germline V gene encodes CDR1 KGHSH and CDR2 LQKENI. The V end lost 0 bases, the J end lost 8 bases, and 10 bases lay between the germline ends. This CDR3 spans 14 amino acids. CDR3 nucleotides: TGTGCCAGCTCACCACCGGGGGACGGGGAAAAACTGTTTTTT. Translating it yields CASSPPGDGEKLFF.

V gene TRBV28 combines with J gene TRBJ2-5, with 8 bases matching TRBD1. Per germline, CDR1 MDHEN and CDR2 SYDVKM. The trim removed 10 bases at V and 2 bases at J, leaving 3 bases unmatched. This CDR3 region has 12 residues. The CDR3 nucleotides are TGTGCCACCGGACAGGGACAAGAGACCCAGTACTTC. Translation gives CATGQGQETQYF.